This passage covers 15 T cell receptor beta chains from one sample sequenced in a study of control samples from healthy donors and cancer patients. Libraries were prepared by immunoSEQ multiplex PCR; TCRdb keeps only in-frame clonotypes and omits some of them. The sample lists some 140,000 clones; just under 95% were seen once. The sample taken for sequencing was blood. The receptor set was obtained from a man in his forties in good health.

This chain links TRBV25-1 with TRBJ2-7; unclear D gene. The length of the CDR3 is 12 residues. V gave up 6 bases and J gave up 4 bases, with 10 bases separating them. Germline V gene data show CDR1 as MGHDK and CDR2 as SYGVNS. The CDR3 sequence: CASRDRAYEQYF. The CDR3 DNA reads TGTGCCAGCAGGGACCGCGCGTACGAGCAGTACTTC.

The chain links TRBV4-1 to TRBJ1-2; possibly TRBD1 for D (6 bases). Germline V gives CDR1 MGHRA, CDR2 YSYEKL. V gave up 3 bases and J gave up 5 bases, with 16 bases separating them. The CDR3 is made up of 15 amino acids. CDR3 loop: CASSQLDQGRYGYTF. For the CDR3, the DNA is TGCGCCAGCAGCCAGCTCGACCAGGGGAGATATGGCTACACCTTC.

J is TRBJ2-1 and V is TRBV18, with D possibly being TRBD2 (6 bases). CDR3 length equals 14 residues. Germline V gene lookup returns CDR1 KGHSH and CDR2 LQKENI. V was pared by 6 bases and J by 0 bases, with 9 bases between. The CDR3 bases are TGTGCCAGCTCTCGGGGGAGCTCCTACAATGAGCAGTTCTTC. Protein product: CASSRGSSYNEQFF.

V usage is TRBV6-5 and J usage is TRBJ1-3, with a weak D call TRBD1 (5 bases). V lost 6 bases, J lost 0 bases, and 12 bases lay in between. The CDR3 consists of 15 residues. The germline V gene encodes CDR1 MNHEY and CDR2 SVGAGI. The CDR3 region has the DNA TGTGCCAGCAGCCGGGACGGGAGCTCTGGAAACACCATATATTTT. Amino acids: CASSRDGSSGNTIYF.

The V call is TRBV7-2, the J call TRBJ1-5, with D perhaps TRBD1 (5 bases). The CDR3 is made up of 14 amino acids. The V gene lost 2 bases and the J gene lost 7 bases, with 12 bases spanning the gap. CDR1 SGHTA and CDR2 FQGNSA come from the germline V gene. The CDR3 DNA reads TGTGCCAGCAGCTTACGGGGGGAGAGCCAGCCCCAGCATTTT. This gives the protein CASSLRGESQPQHF.

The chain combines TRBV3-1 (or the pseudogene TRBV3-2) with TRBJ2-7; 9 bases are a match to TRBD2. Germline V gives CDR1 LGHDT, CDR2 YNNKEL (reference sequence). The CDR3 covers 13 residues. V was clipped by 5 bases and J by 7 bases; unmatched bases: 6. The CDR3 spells CASSSSGTREQYF. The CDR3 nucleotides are TGTGCCAGCAGCTCTAGCGGGACGCGGGAGCAGTACTTC.

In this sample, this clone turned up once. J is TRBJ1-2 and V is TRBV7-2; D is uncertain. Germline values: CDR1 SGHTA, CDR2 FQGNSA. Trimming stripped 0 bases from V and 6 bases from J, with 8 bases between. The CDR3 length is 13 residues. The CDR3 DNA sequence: TGTGCCAGCAGCTTAGCGTCTAGGGATGGCTACACCTTC. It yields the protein CASSLASRDGYTF.

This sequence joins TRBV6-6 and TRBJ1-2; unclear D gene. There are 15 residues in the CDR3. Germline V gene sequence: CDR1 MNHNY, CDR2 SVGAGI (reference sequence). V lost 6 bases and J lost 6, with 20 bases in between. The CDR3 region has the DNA TGTGCCAGCAGCCTGACAAGGACCGACTGGGATGGCTACACCTTC. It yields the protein CASSLTRTDWDGYTF.

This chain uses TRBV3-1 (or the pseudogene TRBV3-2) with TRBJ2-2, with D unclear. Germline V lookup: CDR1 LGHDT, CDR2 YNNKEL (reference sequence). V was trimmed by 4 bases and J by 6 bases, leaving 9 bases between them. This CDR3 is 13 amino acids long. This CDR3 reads CASSRTQAGELFF. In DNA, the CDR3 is TGTGCCAGCAGCCGGACCCAGGCCGGGGAGCTGTTTTTT.

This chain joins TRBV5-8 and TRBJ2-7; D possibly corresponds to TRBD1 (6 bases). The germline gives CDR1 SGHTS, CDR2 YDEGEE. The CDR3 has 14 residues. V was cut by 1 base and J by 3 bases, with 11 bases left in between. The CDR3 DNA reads TGTGCCAGCAGCTTGACAGGGAAGAGCTACGAGCAGTACTTC. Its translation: CASSLTGKSYEQYF.

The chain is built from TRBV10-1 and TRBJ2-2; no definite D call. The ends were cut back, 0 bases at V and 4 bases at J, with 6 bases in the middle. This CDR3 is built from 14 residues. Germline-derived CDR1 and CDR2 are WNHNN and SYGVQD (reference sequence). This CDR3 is CASSESWFTGELFF. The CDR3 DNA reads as TGCGCCAGCAGTGAGTCTTGGTTCACCGGGGAGCTGTTTTTT.

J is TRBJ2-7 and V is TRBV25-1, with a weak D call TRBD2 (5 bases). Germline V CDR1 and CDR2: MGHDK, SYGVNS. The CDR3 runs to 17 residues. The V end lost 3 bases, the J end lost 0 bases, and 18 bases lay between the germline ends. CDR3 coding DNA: TGTGCCAGCAGTGAGGAGATAACAGCGGCACACTCCTACGAGCAGTACTTC. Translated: CASSEEITAAHSYEQYF.

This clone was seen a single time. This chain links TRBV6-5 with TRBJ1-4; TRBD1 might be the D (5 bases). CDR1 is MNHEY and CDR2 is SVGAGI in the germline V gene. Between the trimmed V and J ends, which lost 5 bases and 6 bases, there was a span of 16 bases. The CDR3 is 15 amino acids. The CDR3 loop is CASSNAGAAYEKLFF. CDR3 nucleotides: TGTGCCAGCAGTAATGCTGGGGCGGCCTATGAAAAACTGTTTTTT.

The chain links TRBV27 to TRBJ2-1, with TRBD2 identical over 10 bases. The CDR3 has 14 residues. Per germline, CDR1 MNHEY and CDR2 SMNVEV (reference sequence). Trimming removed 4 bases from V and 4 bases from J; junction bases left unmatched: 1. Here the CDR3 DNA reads TGTGCCAGCAGTTCTAGCGGGGGTTACAATGAGCAGTTCTTC. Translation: CASSSSGGYNEQFF.

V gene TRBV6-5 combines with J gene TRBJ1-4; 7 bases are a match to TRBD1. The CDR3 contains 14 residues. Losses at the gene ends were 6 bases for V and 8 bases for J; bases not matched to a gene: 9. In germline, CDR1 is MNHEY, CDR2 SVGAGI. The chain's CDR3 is CASRPGGEYEKLFF. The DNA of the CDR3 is TGTGCCAGCAGACCAGGGGGGGAATACGAAAAACTGTTTTTT.